These 13 T cell receptor beta chains share one sample of origin, sequenced in a study of T-cell reconstitution after alpha-beta-depleted transplantation in children. Using unique molecular identifiers, the investigators prepared the TCRbeta library. TCRdb reprocessed the PCR reads with MiXCR, giving one entry per CDR3 protein. The data hold fewer than 1 million distinct CDR3 sequences, with roughly 16% observed a single time. Specimen: PBMCs, mostly from graft donor cells, collected 360 days after TCRalphabeta/CD19-depleted stem cell transplant. The receptors come from a male patient under 18 who had a stem cell transplant for acute lymphoblastic leukemia, so the T cells may come from the graft donor.

The J gene is TRBJ2-1, the V gene TRBV5-1; TRBD2 aligns across 12 bases. The germline V gene encodes CDR1 SGHRS and CDR2 YFSETQ. V trimming: 0 bases; J trimming: 8 bases; junction bases outside the gene matches: 18. The CDR3 consists of 20 residues. The CDR3 nucleotides are TGCGCCAGCAGCTTGGCCCGCTTGACTAGCGGGAGTCGGCAGGAAGATGAGCAGTTCTTC. Protein: CASSLARLTSGSRQEDEQFF.

This clonotype was counted a few times. This chain connects TRBV29-1 to TRBJ2-7, with D perhaps given as TRBD1 or TRBD2 (5 bases each). The germline V and J ends were trimmed by 4 bases and 5 bases, with 15 bases remaining between them. Germline-derived CDR1 and CDR2 are SQVTM and ANQGSEA. This CDR3 has 13 amino acids. CDR3 coding DNA: TGCAGCGTTGTTGGGACGGTCCCAAACGAGCAGTACTTC. Its translation is CSVVGTVPNEQYF.

This sequence joins TRBV7-9 and TRBJ2-7; D is ambiguous. CDR3 length: 16 amino acids. V gave up 1 base and J gave up 6 bases, with 19 bases separating them. CDR1 is SEHNR and CDR2 is FQNEAQ in the germline V gene (reference sequence). The CDR3 is CASSLGTGFLEGEQYF. The DNA of the CDR3 is TGTGCCAGCAGCTTAGGGACCGGGTTCCTCGAAGGCGAGCAGTACTTC. Drawing the rest from reference TRBV7-9 and TRBJ2-7, the complete variable domain is DTGVSQNPRHKITKRGQNVTFRCDPISEHNRLYWYRQTLGQGPEFLTYFQNEAQLEKSRLLSDRFSAERPKGSFSTLEIQRTEQGDSAMYLCASSLGTGFLEGEQYFGPGTRLTVT.

This chain connects TRBV20-1 to TRBJ1-1; TRBD1 is a possible D gene (5 bases). The CDR3 is 16 residues long. The germline V and J ends were trimmed by 1 base and 1 base, with 16 bases remaining between them. CDR1 is DFQATT, CDR2 SNEGSKA, per germline (reference sequence). In nucleotides, the CDR3 is TGCAGTGCTAGAGGAGGGAAGGGGAGAGGGAACACTGAAGCTTTCTTT. It encodes CSARGGKGRGNTEAFF.

In this sample, this clonotype turned up many times. The CDR3 region has the DNA TGCGCCAGCAGCCAAGTAGCGGGAAGTTACAATGAGCAGTTCTTC. Its translation: CASSQVAGSYNEQFF. The genes are TRBV4-1 and TRBJ2-1; 8 bases agree with TRBD2. The CDR3 totals 15 residues. The V and J ends lost 1 base and 4 bases, in that order; junction bases with no gene match: 3. The V gene's germline CDR1 is MGHRA and CDR2 YSYEKL.

V and J are TRBV29-1 and TRBJ2-5; TRBD1 might be the D (5 bases). CDR1 and CDR2 (germline): SQVTM, ANQGSEA. This CDR3 is 14 amino acids long. The V and J ends lost 4 bases and 5 bases respectively, with 17 bases between them. CDR3 protein: CSVASARAKETQYF. The CDR3 region has the DNA TGCAGCGTTGCCTCGGCCAGGGCCAAGGAGACCCAGTACTTC.

The rearrangement uses TRBV2 and TRBJ2-7, with D possibly matching TRBD2 (6 bases). CDR1 SNHLY and CDR2 FYNNEI come from the germline V gene. Trimming shortened V by 3 bases and J by 4 bases, and 22 bases separated the two germline ends. The CDR3 contains 17 residues. As DNA, the CDR3 is TGTGCCAGCAGTGATGCGGGGCTCTCTAGGATGAGGTACGAGCAGTACTTC. It specifies CASSDAGLSRMRYEQYF.

This clonotype was recorded a few times. V is TRBV28 and J is TRBJ2-7; perhaps TRBD1 as D (5 bases). The CDR3 is made up of 10 amino acids. CDR1 is MDHEN and CDR2 is SYDVKM in the germline V gene. Trimming shortened V by 6 bases and J by 5 bases, and 5 bases separated the two germline ends. The CDR3 DNA sequence: TGTGCCAGCAGGGGGCACGAGCAGTACTTC. Protein: CASRGHEQYF.

This clonotype was counted a few times. V gene TRBV11-2 combines with J gene TRBJ2-3; D tentatively fits TRBD1 or TRBD2 (5 bases each). CDR3 length: 16 residues. The V end lost 3 bases, the J end lost 13 bases, and 26 bases lay between the germline ends. The germline V gene encodes CDR1 SGHAT and CDR2 FQNNGV. The CDR3 DNA is TGTGCCAGCAGCTTGGCCCCAGGGACCACGAGACTACCGAAGTATTTT. Amino acids: CASSLAPGTTRLPKYF.

V usage is TRBV12-3 or TRBV12-4 and J usage is TRBJ2-7; D unresolved. V was trimmed by 3 bases and J by 2 bases, leaving 17 bases between them. There are 16 residues in the CDR3. CDR3 bases: TGTGCCAGCAGTTTCTTGGGATTAATAATCCCCTACGAGCAGTACTTC. This sequence encodes CASSFLGLIIPYEQYF.

This clonotype showed up many times. The chain couples TRBV7-3 to TRBJ2-1; D is undetermined. V was trimmed by 0 bases and J by 1 base, leaving 4 bases between them. CDR1 and CDR2 from the germline V gene are SGHTA and FQGTGA. The CDR3 has 14 amino acids. The CDR3 bases are TGTGCCAGCAGCTTAACGGCTTCCTACAATGAGCAGTTCTTC. Protein product: CASSLTASYNEQFF.

CDR3 DNA sequence: TGCAGTGCTAGAGTCGGGCGCGGGCCCGTCCAAGAGACCCAGTACTTC. Translated: CSARVGRGPVQETQYF. V gene TRBV20-1 combines with J gene TRBJ2-5, with D possibly TRBD2 on 5 matching bases. In germline, CDR1 is DFQATT, CDR2 SNEGSKA (reference sequence). The V gene lost 1 base and the J gene lost 1 base, with 16 bases spanning the gap. The CDR3 consists of 16 residues.

V and J are TRBV10-2 and TRBJ2-5, with D unclear. V was shortened by 5 bases and J by 5 bases, with 15 bases between the two germline ends. CDR3 length equals 14 residues. Germline V lookup: CDR1 WSHSY, CDR2 SAAADI. CDR3 coding DNA: TGCGCCAGCAGTCCCGTCGCCGTGGGGGAGACCCAGTACTTC. Translating gives CASSPVAVGETQYF.